Below, 27 T cell receptor beta chains from the same sample are listed, as sequenced in a study of T-cell memory formation after mild COVID-19. TCRdb re-analysed the 5' RACE reads in MiXCR, keeping a single row per CDR3 protein. The sample includes more than 350,000 distinct CDR3 sequences, under 25% of them seen just once. Material for sequencing was PBMCs or a T cell subset sorted from them (not recorded which). All receptors come from an adult woman who had mild COVID-19 (a few samples of this study predate the infection). Cell type and time point are not known.

This clonotype was counted only a few times. The V gene is TRBV7-9, the J gene TRBJ1-2; perhaps TRBD1 as D (5 bases). CDR3 length equals 14 residues. Germline CDR1 and CDR2: SEHNR and FQNEAQ (reference sequence). Deletions cut 1 base from V and 4 bases from J, with 10 bases between. Here the CDR3 reads CASSLGQIFYGYTF. The CDR3 DNA reads TGTGCCAGCAGCTTAGGACAGATCTTCTATGGCTACACCTTC.

The V call is TRBV3-1, the J call TRBJ2-6; 7 bases are shared with TRBD2. CDR1 is LGHDT, CDR2 YNNKEL, per germline (reference sequence). CDR3 length: 16 amino acids. V dropped 4 bases and J dropped 0; count of bases not matched to a gene: 3. The CDR3 loop is CASSPGGNSGANVLTF. In nucleotides, the CDR3 is TGTGCCAGCAGCCCCGGGGGGAACTCTGGGGCCAACGTCCTGACTTTC.

The chain employs TRBV18 and TRBJ2-7; no firm D call. Germline V gene sequence: CDR1 KGHSH, CDR2 LQKENI. CDR3 size: 14 residues. V lost 0 bases, J lost 3 bases, and 9 bases lay in between. In nucleotides, the CDR3 is TGTGCCAGCTCACCACCGGGCAGTAACTACGAGCAGTACTTC. This translates into CASSPPGSNYEQYF.

This clonotype was picked up a small number of times. The rearrangement joins TRBV12-3 or TRBV12-4 to TRBJ2-1; 8 bases line up with TRBD2. The J segment lost 5 bases and the V segment lost 5 bases, leaving 8 bases of the junction unmatched. The CDR3 has 15 amino acids. The CDR3 DNA sequence: TGTGCCAGCAGTCACGGGGGGGCCCGGGACAATGAGCAGTTCTTC. Translation: CASSHGGARDNEQFF.

This clonotype was seen a few times. The chain has TRBV9 and TRBJ2-5, with D tentatively TRBD2 (5 bases). The germline V and J ends were trimmed by 0 bases and 1 base, with 7 bases remaining between them. In germline, CDR1 is SGDLS, CDR2 YYNGEE. CDR3 size: 14 residues. The DNA of the CDR3 is TGTGCCAGCAGCGTAGTGAGCGGCCAAGAGACCCAGTACTTC. Translated, it gives CASSVVSGQETQYF.

This chain links TRBV19 with TRBJ1-5; D is uncertain. This CDR3 is 14 amino acids long. Trimming pared 3 bases from V and 3 bases from J, leaving 9 bases between. CDR1 LNHDA and CDR2 SQIVND come from the germline V gene (reference sequence). The DNA of the CDR3 is TGTGCCAGTAGTATGTCCAGATACAATCAGCCCCAGCATTTT. It codes for CASSMSRYNQPQHF.

This clonotype has a handful of counts. The DNA of the CDR3 is TGCAGCGTTGTGGGCAAGGAGAACACCGGGGAGCTGTTTTTT. The encoded protein is CSVVGKENTGELFF. The chain combines TRBV29-1 with TRBJ2-2, with D hard to call. V gave up 4 bases and J gave up 1 base, with 10 bases separating them. Per the germline V gene, CDR1 is SQVTM and CDR2 is ANQGSEA. The CDR3 spans 14 residues.

The rearrangement uses TRBV20-1 and TRBJ2-1; 10 bases match TRBD2. The germline gives CDR1 DFQATT, CDR2 SNEGSKA (reference sequence). V gave up 0 bases and J gave up 1 base; unmatched junction bases: 6. The CDR3 loop spans 17 amino acids. The DNA for the CDR3 is TGCAGTGCTAGAGATTGGAGTAGCGGGGGGTCCTACAATGAGCAGTTCTTC. The encoded protein is CSARDWSSGGSYNEQFF.

This clonotype was detected a few times. The rearrangement joins TRBV30 to TRBJ1-1; D is possibly TRBD1 (5 bases). Trimming cost V 4 bases and J 3 bases, with 15 bases left between them. This CDR3 is built from 14 residues. Germline assignment: CDR1 GTSNPN and CDR2 SVGIG (reference sequence). CDR3 in amino acids: CAWIPRGGHTEAFF. DNA of the CDR3: TGTGCCTGGATCCCTCGGGGGGGACACACTGAAGCTTTCTTT.

The gene calls are TRBV7-9 and TRBJ1-1; TRBD1 agrees at 9 bases. V shed 2 bases, J shed 0 bases, and the junction held 7 bases outside the gene matches. The CDR3 consists of 17 residues. CDR1 is SEHNR, CDR2 FQNEAQ, per germline (reference sequence). CDR3 sequence: CASSLIGTGRMNTEAFF. Written as DNA, the CDR3 is TGTGCCAGCAGCTTAATTGGGACAGGGAGAATGAACACTGAAGCTTTCTTT.

The CDR3 reads CASSQEGRIPGVVPEAFF. DNA of the CDR3: TGCGCCAGCAGCCAAGAGGGACGGATACCGGGGGTAGTTCCTGAAGCTTTCTTT. The chain joins TRBV4-3 to TRBJ1-1, with D possibly being TRBD1 (5 bases). This CDR3 comprises 18 residues. Looked up from germline, CDR1 is LGHNA and CDR2 is YSLEER. Trimming took 0 bases from V and 6 from J, leaving 23 bases between them.

This clonotype was recorded many times. V is TRBV12-3 or TRBV12-4 and J is TRBJ2-7, with 9 bases fitting TRBD1. The J segment lost 3 bases and the V segment lost 4 bases, leaving 4 bases of the junction unmatched. The CDR3 spans 14 residues. The DNA for the CDR3 is TGTGCCAGCAGTTCGGGACAGGGTGGCTACGAGCAGTACTTC. This codes for CASSSGQGGYEQYF.

This clonotype was counted a few times. V is TRBV12-3 or TRBV12-4 and J is TRBJ1-1; D uncertain. The CDR3 covers 13 residues. The ends were cut back, 5 bases at V and 3 bases at J, with 10 bases in the middle. In DNA form, the CDR3 reads TGTGCCAGCAGTCCTATGGCCCACACTGAAGCTTTCTTT. Its translation is CASSPMAHTEAFF.

A few counts support this clonotype. This sequence joins TRBV4-3 and TRBJ2-6, with no clear D. This CDR3 spans 15 amino acids. Germline lookup yields CDR1 LGHNA and CDR2 YSLEER. Trimming shortened V by 1 base and J by 0 bases, and 4 bases separated the two germline ends. The CDR3 reads CASSQGFSGANVLTF. The CDR3, as DNA: TGCGCCAGCAGCCAAGGGTTCTCTGGGGCCAACGTCCTGACTTTC.

This clonotype was detected a few times. CDR3 sequence: CASSLGTVPSQETQYF. CDR3 coding DNA: TGTGCCAGCAGCCTAGGGACAGTGCCCTCGCAAGAGACCCAGTACTTC. This chain links TRBV7-6 with TRBJ2-5; 7 bases map to TRBD1. The J segment lost 2 bases and the V segment lost 5 bases, leaving 11 bases of the junction unmatched. The CDR3 totals 16 residues. CDR1 and CDR2 (germline): SGHVS, FNYEAQ.

This clonotype was detected a few times. V and J are TRBV29-1 and TRBJ1-3; D not resolved. V dropped 7 bases and J dropped 0 bases, with 10 bases sitting between them. Germline V lookup: CDR1 SQVTM, CDR2 ANQGSEA. This CDR3 has 13 amino acids. The CDR3 sequence: CSAQTGSGNTIYF. As DNA, the CDR3 is TGCAGCGCTCAGACGGGCTCTGGAAACACCATATATTTT. Full variable domain (remainder filled in from reference TRBV29-1 and TRBJ1-3): SAVISQKPSRDICQRGTSLTIQCQVDSQVTMMFWYRQQPGQSLTLIATANQGSEATYESGFVIDKFPISRPNLTFSTLTVSNMSPEDSSIYLCSAQTGSGNTIYFGEGSWLTVV.

The chain is built from TRBV6-5 and TRBJ1-4; TRBD1 might be the D (6 bases). The CDR3 totals 13 residues. Trimming took 5 bases from V and 8 from J, leaving 12 bases between them. The V gene's germline CDR1 is MNHEY and CDR2 SVGAGI. The CDR3 region has the DNA TGTGCCAGCAGTAAAGGGGACATAGAAAAACTGTTTTTT. Amino acid sequence: CASSKGDIEKLFF.

The chain carries TRBV7-8 and TRBJ2-4; 7 nucleotides agree with TRBD2. The CDR3 is 17 amino acids. V shed 1 base, J shed 0 bases, and the junction held 6 bases outside the gene matches. Germline CDR1 reads SGHVS; CDR2 reads FQNEAQ. The CDR3 sequence: CASSLVGGGLAKNIQYF. DNA for the CDR3: TGTGCCAGCAGCTTAGTGGGCGGGGGACTAGCCAAAAACATTCAGTACTTC.

CDR3 DNA: TGTGCCACCAGCAGAGGACAGACCTACGAGCAGTACTTC. This encodes CATSRGQTYEQYF. The gene calls are TRBV15 and TRBJ2-7; D may be TRBD1 (5 bases). The CDR3 is made up of 13 amino acids. Germline-derived CDR1 and CDR2 are LNHNV and YYDKDF (reference sequence). Trimming took 1 base from V and 2 from J, leaving 6 bases between them.

This clonotype occurred a few times. This chain connects TRBV11-2 to TRBJ1-5, with TRBD1 matching over 8 bases. V lost 1 base, J lost 6 bases, and 5 bases stayed unmatched. The CDR3 is 15 residues long. The germline gives CDR1 SGHAT, CDR2 FQNNGV. CDR3 nucleotides: TGTGCCAGCAGCTTAGTCAGGGGGCATGCTCAGCCCCAGCATTTT. It translates to CASSLVRGHAQPQHF.

The rearrangement uses TRBV3-1 and TRBJ2-5, with D possibly being TRBD1 (6 bases). In germline, CDR1 is LGHDT, CDR2 YNNKEL (reference sequence). Trimming pared 1 base from V and 5 bases from J, leaving 14 bases between. This CDR3 contains 15 residues. CDR3 sequence reads: CASSQVMGARETQYF. The CDR3, as DNA: TGTGCCAGCAGCCAAGTTATGGGGGCCCGGGAGACCCAGTACTTC.

This sequence joins TRBV5-1 and TRBJ1-2; 10 bases agree with TRBD1. Germline lookup yields CDR1 SGHRS and CDR2 YFSETQ. V lost 0 bases and J lost 4; bases outside the gene matches: 3. The CDR3 has 15 residues. Here the CDR3 reads CASSLAGQGVYGYTF. The CDR3 DNA is TGCGCCAGCAGCTTGGCCGGACAGGGGGTCTATGGCTACACCTTC.

This clonotype was counted only a few times. The chain joins TRBV11-2 to TRBJ2-2; D is ambiguous. Trimming stripped 7 bases from V and 11 bases from J, with 11 bases between. This CDR3 contains 11 residues. Germline V lookup: CDR1 SGHAT, CDR2 FQNNGV. The CDR3 loop reads CASTRSDELFF. As DNA, the CDR3 is TGTGCCAGCACCCGCTCAGATGAGCTGTTTTTT.

The chain employs TRBV12-3 or TRBV12-4 and TRBJ2-5; D is unclear. Trimming left V 4 bases short and J 5 bases short, with 8 bases between. The CDR3 contains 12 residues. The CDR3 bases are TGTGCCAGCAGTTGGGCGGCGGAGACCCAGTACTTC. Its protein is CASSWAAETQYF.

The gene calls are TRBV3-1 and TRBJ1-2; 8 nucleotides line up with TRBD1. The CDR3 length is 14 residues. Per the germline V gene, CDR1 is LGHDT and CDR2 is YNNKEL (reference sequence). V lost 5 bases, J lost 7 bases, and 9 bases stayed unmatched. CDR3: CASSWTGKGSGYTF. As DNA, the CDR3 is TGTGCCAGCAGCTGGACAGGGAAGGGTAGTGGCTACACCTTC.

This clonotype has only a few counts. The chain recombines TRBV9 with TRBJ1-6; D is possibly TRBD1 (6 bases). Trimming took 3 bases from V and 7 from J, leaving 17 bases between them. CDR1 is SGDLS, CDR2 YYNGEE, per germline. This CDR3 contains 16 residues. CDR3 nucleotides: TGTGCCAGCAGCGCCGAGGCGGACAGTCTAAATTCACCCCTCCACTTT. It is translated as CASSAEADSLNSPLHF.

This clonotype was observed a few times. The rearrangement joins TRBV18 to TRBJ2-5; D gene uncertain. V lost 1 base, J lost 3 bases, and 6 bases lay in between. In germline, CDR1 is KGHSH, CDR2 LQKENI. The CDR3 sequence is 13 residues long. The CDR3 region has the DNA TGTGCCAGCTCACCACGGGTTGAAGAGACCCAGTACTTC. Its protein product is CASSPRVEETQYF.